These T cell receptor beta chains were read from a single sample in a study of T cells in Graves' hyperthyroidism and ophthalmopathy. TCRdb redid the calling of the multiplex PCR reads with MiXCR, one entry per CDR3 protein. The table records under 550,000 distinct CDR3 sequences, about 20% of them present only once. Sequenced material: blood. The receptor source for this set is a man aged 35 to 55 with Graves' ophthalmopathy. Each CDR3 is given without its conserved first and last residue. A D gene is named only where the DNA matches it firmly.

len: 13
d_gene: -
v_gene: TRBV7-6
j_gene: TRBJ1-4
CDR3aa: AIGSSASTNEKLF

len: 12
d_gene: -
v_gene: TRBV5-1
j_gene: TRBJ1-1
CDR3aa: ASSLAQSDTEAF

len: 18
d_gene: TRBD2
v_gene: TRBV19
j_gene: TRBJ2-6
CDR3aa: ASSIRGLAQFLSGANVLT

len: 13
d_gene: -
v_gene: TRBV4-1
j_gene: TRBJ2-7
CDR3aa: ASSQDGQGIQEQY

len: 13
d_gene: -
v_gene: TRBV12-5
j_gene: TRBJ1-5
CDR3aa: ASGPDRFGNQPQH

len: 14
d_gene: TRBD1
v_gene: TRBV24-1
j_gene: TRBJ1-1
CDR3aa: ATSDLLWLGQTEAF

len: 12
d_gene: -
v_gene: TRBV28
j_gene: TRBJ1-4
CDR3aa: ASSLQVPNEKLF

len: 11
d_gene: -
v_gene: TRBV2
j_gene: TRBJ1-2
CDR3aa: ASSEGGNYGYT

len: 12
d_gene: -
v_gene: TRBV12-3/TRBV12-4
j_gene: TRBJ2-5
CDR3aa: ASSSGPGPSLGY

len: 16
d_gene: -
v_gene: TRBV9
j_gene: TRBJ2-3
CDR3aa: ASSVAAPGAASTDTQY

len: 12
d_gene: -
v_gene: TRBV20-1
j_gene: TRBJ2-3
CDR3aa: SATGFWGTDTQY

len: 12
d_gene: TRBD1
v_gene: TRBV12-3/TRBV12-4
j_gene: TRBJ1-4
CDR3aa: ASSLSGQGRKLF

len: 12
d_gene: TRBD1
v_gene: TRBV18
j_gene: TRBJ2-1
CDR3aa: ASSEDRGPSEQF

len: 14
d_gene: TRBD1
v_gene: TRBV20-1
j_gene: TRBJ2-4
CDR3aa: SARGGVVQGAYIQY

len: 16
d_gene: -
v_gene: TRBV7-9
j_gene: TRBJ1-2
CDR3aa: ASSLRRPRVRGHYGYT

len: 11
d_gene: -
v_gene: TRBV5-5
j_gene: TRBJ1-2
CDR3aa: ASTPSASRGYT

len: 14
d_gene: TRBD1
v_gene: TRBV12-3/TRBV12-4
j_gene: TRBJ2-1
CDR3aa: ASSTAGTVIYNEQF

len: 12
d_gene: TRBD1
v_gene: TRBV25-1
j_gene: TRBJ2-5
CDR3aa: ASRDRVVQETQY

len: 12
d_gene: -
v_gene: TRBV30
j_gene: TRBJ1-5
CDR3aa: AWTDSLSNQPQH

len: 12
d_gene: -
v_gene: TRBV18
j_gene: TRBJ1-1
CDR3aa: ASSQQGQATEAF

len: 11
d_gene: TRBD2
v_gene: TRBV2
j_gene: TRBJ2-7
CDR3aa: ATSVGRGYEQY

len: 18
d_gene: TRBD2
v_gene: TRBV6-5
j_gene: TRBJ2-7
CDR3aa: ASSYPRATSGNEIAYEQY

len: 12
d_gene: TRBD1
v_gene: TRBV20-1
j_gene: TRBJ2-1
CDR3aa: SAGQGVAYNKQF

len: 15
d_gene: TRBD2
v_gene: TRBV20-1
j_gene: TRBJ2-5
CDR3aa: SANPAGLAGGQETQY

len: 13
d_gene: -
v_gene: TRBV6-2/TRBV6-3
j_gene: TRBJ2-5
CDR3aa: ASSYGASDRETQY

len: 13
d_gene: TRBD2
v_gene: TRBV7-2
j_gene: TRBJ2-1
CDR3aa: ASSLDGGRAREQF

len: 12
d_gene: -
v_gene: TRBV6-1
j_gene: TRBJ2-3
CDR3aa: ASSYLGGADTQY

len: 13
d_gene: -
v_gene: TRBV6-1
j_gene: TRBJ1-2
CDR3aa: ASSPGQITNYGYT

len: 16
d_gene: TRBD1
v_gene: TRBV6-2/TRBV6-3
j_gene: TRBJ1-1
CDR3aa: ASSYSKGTGGSDTEAF

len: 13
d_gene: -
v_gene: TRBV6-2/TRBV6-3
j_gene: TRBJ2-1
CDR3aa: ASSYGAGTLNEQF

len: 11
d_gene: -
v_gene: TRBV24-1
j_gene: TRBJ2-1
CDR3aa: ATSDLFLGEQF

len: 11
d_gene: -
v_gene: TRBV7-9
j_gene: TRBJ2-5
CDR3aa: ASSSDGRETQY

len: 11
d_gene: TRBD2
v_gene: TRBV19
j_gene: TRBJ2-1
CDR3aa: ASSIDLAAKQF

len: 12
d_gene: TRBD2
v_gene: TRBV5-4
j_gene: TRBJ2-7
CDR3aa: ASSLRGVTYEQY

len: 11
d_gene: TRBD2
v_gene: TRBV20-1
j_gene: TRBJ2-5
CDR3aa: SARASGRETQY

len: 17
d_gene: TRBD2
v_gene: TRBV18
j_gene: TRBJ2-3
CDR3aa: ASSLLSGTSGGSTDTQY

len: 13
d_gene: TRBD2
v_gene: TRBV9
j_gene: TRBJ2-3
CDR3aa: ASSTGTSDTDTQY